One and the same sample provided the 18 T cell receptor beta chains below, sequenced in a study of blood T cell repertoires in COVID-19. The data were produced by immunoSEQ multiplex PCR, yet TCRdb's version contains in-frame clones alone and is incomplete. The data contain 140,000 to 150,000 clones, roughly three quarters of them seen just once; the ten biggest clones take up about 1.9%. Sequenced input: peripheral blood. These receptor sequences come from a woman aged 55-69 years with acute or convalescent COVID-19.

The chain employs TRBV6-6 and TRBJ1-1; 7 nucleotides line up with TRBD1. The CDR3 sequence is 16 residues long. With 2 bases clipped from V and 5 bases from J, the junction kept 11 bases outside the gene matches. The V gene's germline CDR1 is MNHNY and CDR2 SVGAGI (reference sequence). The CDR3 spells CASSYPQGEGGTEAFF. CDR3 nucleotides: TGTGCCAGCAGTTACCCTCAGGGGGAAGGAGGAACTGAAGCTTTCTTT.

This chain uses TRBV6-5 with TRBJ2-7; 10 nucleotides align to TRBD1. This CDR3 has 15 amino acids. Germline CDR1 is MNHEY and CDR2 is SVGAGI. V shed 8 bases and J 4 bases; nucleotides not matched to a gene: 11. DNA of the CDR3: TGTGCCAGCTCGTCCGCGGACAGGGGGAATTACGAGCAGTACTTC. It is translated as CASSSADRGNYEQYF.

The chain uses TRBV7-6 and TRBJ1-6; 10 bases map to TRBD1. Trimming at V came to 3 bases and at J to 7 bases, leaving 3 bases not matched to a gene. There are 15 residues in the CDR3. Germline V gives CDR1 SGHVS, CDR2 FNYEAQ. CDR3 sequence (DNA): TGTGCCAGCAGCTTGGACAGGGGGAAAAATTCACCCCTCCACTTT. Its protein product is CASSLDRGKNSPLHF.

The CDR3 loop is CASSMMAGGETQYF. The CDR3 nucleotides are TGTGCCAGTAGTATGATGGCGGGGGGGGAGACCCAGTACTTC. V gene TRBV19 combines with J gene TRBJ2-5, with TRBD2 matching over 9 bases. V lost 3 bases to trimming and J lost 5 bases; unmatched junction nucleotides: 4. This CDR3 has 14 amino acids. Germline V gives CDR1 LNHDA, CDR2 SQIVND (reference sequence).

The rearrangement uses TRBV28 and TRBJ2-1, with 9 bases aligning to TRBD2. CDR3 size: 16 residues. V lost 6 bases, J lost 5 bases, and 11 bases stayed unmatched. Germline values: CDR1 MDHEN, CDR2 SYDVKM. DNA for the CDR3: TGTGCCAGCAGCCTACCCGGACTAGCGATACACAATGAGCAGTTCTTC. It encodes CASSLPGLAIHNEQFF.

The V and J genes are TRBV5-8 and TRBJ2-4; possible D gene TRBD1, 6 bases. CDR3 length equals 16 residues. Germline V gives CDR1 SGHTS, CDR2 YDEGEE. V gave up 2 bases and J gave up 0 bases, with 12 bases separating them. The chain's CDR3 is CASSFGQSPAKNIQYF. In DNA form, the CDR3 reads TGTGCCAGCAGCTTTGGACAGAGTCCAGCCAAAAACATTCAGTACTTC.

The chain recombines TRBV10-3 with TRBJ2-1, with 10 bases aligning to TRBD2. The germline V gene has CDR1 ENHRY and CDR2 SYGVKD. The CDR3 consists of 14 residues. V was clipped by 11 bases and J by 7 bases; unmatched bases: 11. CDR3 in DNA: TGTGCCGTTAACGAGGTAGCGGGAGGTAATGAGCAGTTCTTC. Translation gives CAVNEVAGGNEQFF.

The chain is built from TRBV27 and TRBJ2-1; D is possibly TRBD2 (6 bases). Germline lookup yields CDR1 MNHEY and CDR2 SMNVEV (reference sequence). The CDR3 length is 14 residues. Between the trimmed V and J ends, which lost 6 bases and 5 bases, there was a span of 14 bases. CDR3 loop: CASRGRTGHNEQFF. CDR3 DNA: TGTGCCAGCAGAGGGAGGACGGGACACAATGAGCAGTTCTTC.

V and J are TRBV11-1 and TRBJ1-6, with D hard to call. The CDR3 runs 13 residues. CDR1 is SGHAT and CDR2 is FQDESV in the germline V gene (reference sequence). V was pared by 1 base and J by 7 bases, with 5 bases between. CDR3 region: CASSLGRNSPLHF. CDR3 nucleotide sequence: TGTGCCAGCAGCTTAGGTCGGAATTCACCCCTCCACTTT.

About this clone: No DNA is shown, since the ends of the CDR3 on it are uncertain; the CDR3 is the one TCRdb lists. V usage is TRBV28 and J usage is TRBJ1-1; the table names TRBD1, a call not compared with the DNA. The CDR3 spans 16 residues, counting both ends. Germline V gives CDR1 MDHEN, CDR2 SYDVKM. This CDR3 reads CASSTSRAGSNTEAFF.

The chain has TRBV25-1 and TRBJ1-2; no firm D call. V was pared by 2 bases and J by 4 bases, with 17 bases between. From germline, CDR1 is MGHDK and CDR2 SYGVNS. The CDR3 consists of 16 residues. In DNA form, the CDR3 reads TGTGCCAGCAGTGAAGGGTGGGCAGGTAGTATCTATGGCTACACCTTC. Residues: CASSEGWAGSIYGYTF.

This chain joins TRBV6-4 and TRBJ2-1; possible D gene TRBD2, 6 bases. V lost 6 bases and J lost 15, with 15 bases in between. This CDR3 is 11 amino acids long. The germline gives CDR1 MRHNA, CDR2 SNTAGT. CDR3 amino acids: CASSLGGSLFF. In DNA form, the CDR3 reads TGTGCCAGCAGCTTGGGAGGTTCTCTGTTCTTC.

V is TRBV30 and J is TRBJ1-3, with 10 bases fitting TRBD1. With V trimmed by 4 bases and J by 4 bases, 16 bases remained unmatched. The CDR3 is 18 residues long. Germline-derived CDR1 and CDR2 are GTSNPN and SVGIG (reference sequence). The CDR3, as DNA: TGTGCCTGGATTCGCCGGGACAGGGGCCTTCTAAACGGAAACACCATATATTTT. It specifies CAWIRRDRGLLNGNTIYF.

The gene calls are TRBV11-3 and TRBJ2-2; 7 bases map to TRBD2. The V segment lost 5 bases and the J segment 8 bases; nucleotides outside the gene matches: 5. The CDR3 spans 13 residues. Per germline, CDR1 SGHNT and CDR2 YENEEA. This chain's CDR3 is CASSLRGGGELFF. The CDR3, as DNA: TGTGCCAGCAGCCTACGGGGAGGGGGGGAGCTGTTTTTT.

The chain employs TRBV6-5 and TRBJ2-5; tentatively, D is TRBD2 (5 bases). CDR1 is MNHEY, CDR2 SVGAGI, per germline. V was trimmed by 4 bases and J by 5 bases, leaving 20 bases between them. This CDR3 is built from 16 residues. CDR3 loop: CASSSHAGAFWETQYF. The CDR3 DNA reads TGTGCCAGCAGTTCCCACGCGGGTGCTTTCTGGGAGACCCAGTACTTC.

The chain employs TRBV2 and TRBJ1-5, with TRBD1 identical over 7 bases. V was pared by 1 base and J by 3 bases, with 3 bases of the junction left unmatched. Germline V gene sequence: CDR1 SNHLY, CDR2 FYNNEI. This CDR3 is 15 amino acids long. CDR3 nucleotide sequence: TGTGCCAGCAGTGAAGGGGGGACAGTCAATCAGCCCCAGCATTTT. Amino acids: CASSEGGTVNQPQHF.

The chain uses TRBV11-2 and TRBJ2-1, with TRBD2 matching over 10 bases. CDR3 length: 17 residues. Germline V gene sequence: CDR1 SGHAT, CDR2 FQNNGV. V lost 5 bases and J lost 7; bases outside the gene matches: 14. The CDR3 here is CASSQGPSGSWGNEQFF. In nucleotides, the CDR3 is TGTGCCAGCAGCCAGGGGCCTAGCGGGAGTTGGGGAAATGAGCAGTTCTTC.

The rearrangement links TRBV14 to TRBJ2-3, with TRBD2 as a possible D gene (5 bases). The V gene lost 2 bases and the J gene lost 3 bases, with 27 bases spanning the gap. The CDR3 extends over 20 amino acids. CDR1 and CDR2 from the germline V gene are SGHDN and FVKESK. CDR3 sequence: CASSQLLAGRSRSKTDTQYF. CDR3 sequence (DNA): TGTGCCAGCAGCCAACTACTGGCGGGCCGGAGCAGGTCGAAGACAGATACGCAGTATTTT.